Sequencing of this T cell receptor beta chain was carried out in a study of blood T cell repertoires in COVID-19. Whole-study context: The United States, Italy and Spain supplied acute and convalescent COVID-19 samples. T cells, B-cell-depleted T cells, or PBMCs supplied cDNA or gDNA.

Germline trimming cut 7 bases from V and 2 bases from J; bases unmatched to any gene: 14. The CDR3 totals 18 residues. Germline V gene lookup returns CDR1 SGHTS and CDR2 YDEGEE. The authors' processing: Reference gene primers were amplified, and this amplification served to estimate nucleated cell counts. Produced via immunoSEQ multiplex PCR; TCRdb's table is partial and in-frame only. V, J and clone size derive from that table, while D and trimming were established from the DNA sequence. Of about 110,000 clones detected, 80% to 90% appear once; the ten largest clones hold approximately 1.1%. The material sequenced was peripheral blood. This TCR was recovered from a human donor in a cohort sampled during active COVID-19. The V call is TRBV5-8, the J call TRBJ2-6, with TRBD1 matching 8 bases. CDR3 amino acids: CASRLLGQAVTGANVLTF. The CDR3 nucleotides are TGTGCCAGCCGACTTCTGGGACAGGCAGTGACTGGGGCCAACGTCCTGACTTTC.